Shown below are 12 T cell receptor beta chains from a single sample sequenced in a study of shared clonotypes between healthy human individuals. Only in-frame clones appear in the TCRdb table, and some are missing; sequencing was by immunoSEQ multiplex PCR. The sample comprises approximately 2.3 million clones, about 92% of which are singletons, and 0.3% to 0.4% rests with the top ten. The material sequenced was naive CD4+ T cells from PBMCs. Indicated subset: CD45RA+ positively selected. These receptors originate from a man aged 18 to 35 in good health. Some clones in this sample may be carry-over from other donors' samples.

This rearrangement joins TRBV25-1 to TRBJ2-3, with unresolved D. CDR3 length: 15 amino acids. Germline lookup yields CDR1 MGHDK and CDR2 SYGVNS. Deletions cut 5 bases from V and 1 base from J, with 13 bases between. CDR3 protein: CASSPGQQRTDTQYF. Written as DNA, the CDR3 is TGTGCCAGCAGTCCCGGGCAGCAACGCACAGATACGCAGTATTTT.

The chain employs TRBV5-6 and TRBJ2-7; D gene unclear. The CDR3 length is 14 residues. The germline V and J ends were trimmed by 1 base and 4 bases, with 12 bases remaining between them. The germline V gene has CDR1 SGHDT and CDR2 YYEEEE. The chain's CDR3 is CASSLYYLGYEQYF. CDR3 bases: TGTGCCAGCAGCTTGTACTATTTGGGGTACGAGCAGTACTTC.

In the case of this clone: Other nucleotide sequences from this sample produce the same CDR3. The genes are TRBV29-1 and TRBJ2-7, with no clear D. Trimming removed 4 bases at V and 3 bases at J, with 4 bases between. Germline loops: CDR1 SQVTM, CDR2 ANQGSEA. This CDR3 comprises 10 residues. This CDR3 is CSVGDYEQYF. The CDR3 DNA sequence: TGCAGCGTTGGGGACTACGAGCAGTACTTC.

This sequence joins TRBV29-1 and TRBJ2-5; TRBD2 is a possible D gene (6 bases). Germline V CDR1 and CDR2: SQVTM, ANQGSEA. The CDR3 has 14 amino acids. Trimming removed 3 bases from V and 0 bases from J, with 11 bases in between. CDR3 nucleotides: TGCAGCGTTGAGGGACTCCTGAACCAAGAGACCCAGTACTTC. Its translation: CSVEGLLNQETQYF. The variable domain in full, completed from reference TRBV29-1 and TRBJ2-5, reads SAVISQKPSRDICQRGTSLTIQCQVDSQVTMMFWYRQQPGQSLTLIATANQGSEATYESGFVIDKFPISRPNLTFSTLTVSNMSPEDSSIYLCSVEGLLNQETQYFGPGTRLLVL.

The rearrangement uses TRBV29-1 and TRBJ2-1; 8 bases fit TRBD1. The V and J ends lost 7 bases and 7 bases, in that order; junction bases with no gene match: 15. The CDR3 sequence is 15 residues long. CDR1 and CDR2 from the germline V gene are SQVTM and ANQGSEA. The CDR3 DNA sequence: TGCAGCGCTCCGGGACAGGCTTTCCGCTGGAATGAGCAGTTCTTC. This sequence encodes CSAPGQAFRWNEQFF.

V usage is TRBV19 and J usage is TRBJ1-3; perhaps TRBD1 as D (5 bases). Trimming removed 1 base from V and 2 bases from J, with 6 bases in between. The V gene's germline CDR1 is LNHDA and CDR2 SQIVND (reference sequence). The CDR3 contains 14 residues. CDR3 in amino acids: CASSIGQPGNTIYF. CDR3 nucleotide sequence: TGTGCCAGTAGTATAGGACAGCCTGGAAACACCATATATTTT.

CDR3 coding DNA: TGTGCCAGCAGCCCAAAAAGAAGGGCTAGCGGGGACAATGAGCAGTTCTTC. Its translation is CASSPKRRASGDNEQFF. The chain joins TRBV14 to TRBJ2-1; 9 positions match TRBD2. Germline trimming cut 4 bases from V and 5 bases from J; bases unmatched to any gene: 12. Germline CDR1 SGHDN, CDR2 FVKESK. The CDR3 totals 17 residues.

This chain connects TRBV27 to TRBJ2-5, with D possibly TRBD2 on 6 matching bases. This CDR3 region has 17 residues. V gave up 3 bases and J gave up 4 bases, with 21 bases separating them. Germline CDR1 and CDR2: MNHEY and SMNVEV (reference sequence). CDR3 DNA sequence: TGTGCCAGCAGTTTTCGATCAAAGGGGCCGGAGGGAGAGACCCAGTACTTC. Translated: CASSFRSKGPEGETQYF.

The DNA for the CDR3 is TGTGCCAGCAGTCCGGGGGCCTACGAAAAACTGTTTTTT. Translation: CASSPGAYEKLFF. This chain connects TRBV28 to TRBJ1-4, with TRBD1 as a possible D gene (6 bases). Germline CDR1 and CDR2: MDHEN and SYDVKM. V was shortened by 5 bases and J by 8 bases, with 12 bases between the two germline ends. The CDR3 totals 13 residues.

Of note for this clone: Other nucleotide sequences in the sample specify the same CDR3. The CDR3 DNA reads as TGTGCCAGCAGCAGGGGTGCTAACTATGGCTACACCTTC. Amino acid sequence: CASSRGANYGYTF. This chain joins TRBV6-1 and TRBJ1-2, with D possibly matching TRBD1 (6 bases). The CDR3 has 13 residues. Trimming stripped 6 bases from V and 0 bases from J, with 8 bases between. CDR1 and CDR2 (germline): MNHNS, SASEGT.

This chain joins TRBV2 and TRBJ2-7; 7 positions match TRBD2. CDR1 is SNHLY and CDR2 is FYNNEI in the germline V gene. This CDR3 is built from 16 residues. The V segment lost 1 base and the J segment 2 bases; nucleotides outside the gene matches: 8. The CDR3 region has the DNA TGTGCCAGCAGTGAAGTCGGCGGGAGAGGGCCCTACGAGCAGTACTTC. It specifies CASSEVGGRGPYEQYF.

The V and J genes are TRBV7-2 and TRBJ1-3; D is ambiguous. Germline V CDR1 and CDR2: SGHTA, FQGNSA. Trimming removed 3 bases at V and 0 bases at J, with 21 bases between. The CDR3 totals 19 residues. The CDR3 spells CASSFGSLTVTGSGNTIYF. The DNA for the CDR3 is TGTGCCAGCAGCTTCGGCAGTCTTACGGTTACGGGCTCTGGAAACACCATATATTTT. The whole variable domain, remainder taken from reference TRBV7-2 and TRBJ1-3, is GAGVSQSPSNKVTEKGKDVELRCDPISGHTALYWYRQSLGQGLEFLIYFQGNSAPDKSGLPSDRFSAERTGGSVSTLTIQRTQQEDSAVYLCASSFGSLTVTGSGNTIYFGEGSWLTVV.